This T cell receptor (beta chain) derives from a study of T cell responses to AZD1222 COVID-19 vaccine. Overall study findings and caveats: Across spike, vaccine-associated CD4 TCRs were found, dominant at 160-218 and 743-854. Only a handful of AZD1222 recipients tested seropositive at baseline.

Of note for this clone: No antigen is known for it.

V lost 0 bases to trimming and J lost 6 bases, with 12 bases between them. Germline V CDR1 and CDR2: SGHRS, YFSETQ. There are 15 residues in the CDR3. The data were produced by immunoSEQ multiplex PCR, yet TCRdb's version contains in-frame clones alone and is incomplete. The repertoire holds 160,000 or so clones, with more than 85% as singletons. The chain carries TRBV5-1 and TRBJ1-4; perhaps TRBD1 as D (6 bases). The clonotype comes from an adult in good health. The sequencing here drew on peripheral blood, taken on day 0 of AZD1222 vaccination. The CDR3 protein is CASSLDGQWDEKLFF. CDR3 bases: TGCGCCAGCAGCTTGGATGGACAGTGGGATGAAAAACTGTTTTTT.